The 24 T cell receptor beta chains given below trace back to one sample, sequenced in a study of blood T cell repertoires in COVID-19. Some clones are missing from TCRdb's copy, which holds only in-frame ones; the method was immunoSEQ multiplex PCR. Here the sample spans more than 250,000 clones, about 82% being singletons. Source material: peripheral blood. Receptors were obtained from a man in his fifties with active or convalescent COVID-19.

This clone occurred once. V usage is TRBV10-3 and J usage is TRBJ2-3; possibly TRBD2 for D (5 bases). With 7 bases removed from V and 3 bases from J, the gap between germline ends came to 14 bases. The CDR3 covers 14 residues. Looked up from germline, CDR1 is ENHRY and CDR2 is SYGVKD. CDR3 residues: CAINGELITDTQYF. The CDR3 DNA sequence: TGTGCCATCAATGGGGAGCTCATTACAGATACGCAGTATTTT.

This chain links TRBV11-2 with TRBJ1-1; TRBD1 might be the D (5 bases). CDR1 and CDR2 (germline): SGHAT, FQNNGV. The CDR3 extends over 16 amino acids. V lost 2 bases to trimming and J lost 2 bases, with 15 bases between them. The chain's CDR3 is CASSLRNSRANTEAFF. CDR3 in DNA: TGTGCCAGCAGCTTAAGAAACTCCAGGGCTAACACTGAAGCTTTCTTT.

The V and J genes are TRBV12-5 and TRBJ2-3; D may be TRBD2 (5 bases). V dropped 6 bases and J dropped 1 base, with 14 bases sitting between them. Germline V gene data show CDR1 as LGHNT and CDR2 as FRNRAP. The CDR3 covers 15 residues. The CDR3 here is CASGPAAGGTDTQYF. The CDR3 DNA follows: TGTGCTAGTGGCCCCGCGGCCGGGGGCACAGATACGCAGTATTTT. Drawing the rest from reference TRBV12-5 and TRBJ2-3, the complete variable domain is DARVTQTPRHKVTEMGQEVTMRCQPILGHNTVFWYRQTMMQGLELLAYFRNRAPLDDSGMPKDRFSAEMPDATLATLKIQPSEPRDSAVYFCASGPAAGGTDTQYFGPGTRLTVL.

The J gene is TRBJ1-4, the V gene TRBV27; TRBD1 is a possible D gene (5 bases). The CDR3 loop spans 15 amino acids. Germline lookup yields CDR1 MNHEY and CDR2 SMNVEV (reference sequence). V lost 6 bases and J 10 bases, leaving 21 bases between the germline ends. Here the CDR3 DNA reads TGTGCCAGCAGCACCACAGGAGAAGCCGAGCGAAAACTGTTTTTT. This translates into CASSTTGEAERKLFF.

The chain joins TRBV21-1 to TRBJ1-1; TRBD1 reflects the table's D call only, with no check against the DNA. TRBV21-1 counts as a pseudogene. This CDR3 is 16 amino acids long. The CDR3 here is CATPRDREGSNTEAFF. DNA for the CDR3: TGTGCCACCCCCCGGGACAGGGAGGGCTCGAACACTGAAGCTTTCTTT.

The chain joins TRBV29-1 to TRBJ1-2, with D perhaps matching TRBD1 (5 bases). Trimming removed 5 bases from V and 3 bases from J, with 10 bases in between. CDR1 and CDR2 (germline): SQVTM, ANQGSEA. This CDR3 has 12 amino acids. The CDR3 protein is CSVSVRDYGYTF. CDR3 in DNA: TGCAGCGTTTCGGTCAGGGACTATGGCTACACCTTC.

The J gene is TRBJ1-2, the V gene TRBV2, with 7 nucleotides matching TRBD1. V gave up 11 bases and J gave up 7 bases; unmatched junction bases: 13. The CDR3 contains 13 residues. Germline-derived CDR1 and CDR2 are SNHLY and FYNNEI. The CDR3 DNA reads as TGTGCCCTTCCCTGGGGCAGGGGGACTGGCTACACCTTC. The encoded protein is CALPWGRGTGYTF.

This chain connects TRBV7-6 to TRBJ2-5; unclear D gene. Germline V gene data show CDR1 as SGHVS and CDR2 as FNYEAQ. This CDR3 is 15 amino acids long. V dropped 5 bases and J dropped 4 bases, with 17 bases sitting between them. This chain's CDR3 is CASSPVRGFGETQYF. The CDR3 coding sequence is TGTGCCAGCAGCCCAGTTCGAGGTTTTGGAGAGACCCAGTACTTC.

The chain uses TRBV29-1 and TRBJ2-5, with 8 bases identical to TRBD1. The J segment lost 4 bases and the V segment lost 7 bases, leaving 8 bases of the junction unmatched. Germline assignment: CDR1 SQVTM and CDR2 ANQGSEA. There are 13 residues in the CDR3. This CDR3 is CSARTRGRETQYF. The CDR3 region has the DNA TGCAGCGCAAGAACCAGGGGGCGAGAGACCCAGTACTTC.

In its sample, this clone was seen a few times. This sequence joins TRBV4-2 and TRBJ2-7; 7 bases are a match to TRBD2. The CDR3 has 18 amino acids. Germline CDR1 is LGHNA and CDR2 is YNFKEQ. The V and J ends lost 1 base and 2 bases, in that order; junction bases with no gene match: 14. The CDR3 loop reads CASSQGGFRAGAPYEQYF. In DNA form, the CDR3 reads TGTGCCAGCAGCCAAGGGGGGTTTAGGGCGGGAGCACCCTACGAGCAGTACTTC.

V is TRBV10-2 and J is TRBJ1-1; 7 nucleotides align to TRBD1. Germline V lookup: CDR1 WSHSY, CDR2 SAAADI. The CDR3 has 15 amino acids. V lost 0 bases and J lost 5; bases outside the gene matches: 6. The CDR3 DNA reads TGCGCCAGCAGTGAGTCCCGGACAGGTGGGACTGAAGCTTTCTTT. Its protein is CASSESRTGGTEAFF.

In nucleotides, the CDR3 is TGTGCCAGCTCACCGCCGACAGGAGACACCGGGGAGCTGTTTTTT. Its protein is CASSPPTGDTGELFF. The chain carries TRBV18 and TRBJ2-2; D is perhaps TRBD1 (6 bases). V lost 3 bases, J lost 3 bases, and 11 bases lay in between. This CDR3 is built from 15 residues. CDR1 is KGHSH, CDR2 LQKENI, per germline.

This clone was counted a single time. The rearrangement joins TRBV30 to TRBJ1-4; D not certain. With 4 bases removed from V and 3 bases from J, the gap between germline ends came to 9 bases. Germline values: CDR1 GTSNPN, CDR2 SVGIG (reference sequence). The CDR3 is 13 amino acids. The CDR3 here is CAWNARSNEKLFF. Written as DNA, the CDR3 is TGTGCCTGGAATGCTCGGTCTAATGAAAAACTGTTTTTT.

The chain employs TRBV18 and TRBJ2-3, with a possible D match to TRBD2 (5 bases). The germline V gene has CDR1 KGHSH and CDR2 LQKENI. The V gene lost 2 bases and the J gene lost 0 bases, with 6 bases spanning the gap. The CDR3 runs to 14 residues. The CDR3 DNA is TGTGCCAGCTCACCAAGGACTAGCACAGATACGCAGTATTTT. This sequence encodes CASSPRTSTDTQYF.

The CDR3 DNA sequence: TGCGCCAGCAGCCATCGTCTTGCCCAGCGGGAGTACCAAGAGACCCAGTACTTC. This sequence encodes CASSHRLAQREYQETQYF. This rearrangement joins TRBV4-1 to TRBJ2-5, with 8 bases fitting TRBD2. Germline values: CDR1 MGHRA, CDR2 YSYEKL. Trimming cost V 3 bases and J 0 bases; bases outside gene matches: 12. This CDR3 region has 18 residues.

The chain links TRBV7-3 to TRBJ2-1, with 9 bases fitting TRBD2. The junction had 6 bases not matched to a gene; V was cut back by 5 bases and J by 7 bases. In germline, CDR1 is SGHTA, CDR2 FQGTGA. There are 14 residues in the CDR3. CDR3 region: CASSQGLAKNEQFF. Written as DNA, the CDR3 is TGTGCCAGCAGCCAGGGACTAGCAAAGAATGAGCAGTTCTTC. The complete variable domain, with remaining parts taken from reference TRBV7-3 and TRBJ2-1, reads GAGVSQTPSNKVTEKGKYVELRCDPISGHTALYWYRQSLGQGPEFLIYFQGTGAADDSGLPNDRFFAVRPEGSVSTLKIQRTERGDSAVYLCASSQGLAKNEQFFGPGTRLTVL.

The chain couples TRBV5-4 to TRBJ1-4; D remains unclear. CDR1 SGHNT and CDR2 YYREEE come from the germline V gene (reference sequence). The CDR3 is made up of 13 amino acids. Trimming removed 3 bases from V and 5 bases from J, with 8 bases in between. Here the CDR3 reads CASSSTGNEKLFF. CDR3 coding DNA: TGTGCCAGCAGCTCCACGGGGAATGAAAAACTGTTTTTT.

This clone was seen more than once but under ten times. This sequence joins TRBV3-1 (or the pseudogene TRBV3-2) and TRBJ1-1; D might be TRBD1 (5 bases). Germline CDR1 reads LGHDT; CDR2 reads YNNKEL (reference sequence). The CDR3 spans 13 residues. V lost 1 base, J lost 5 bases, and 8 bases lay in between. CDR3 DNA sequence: TGTGCCAGCAGCCAAGCCAGGGAAACTGAAGCTTTCTTT. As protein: CASSQARETEAFF.

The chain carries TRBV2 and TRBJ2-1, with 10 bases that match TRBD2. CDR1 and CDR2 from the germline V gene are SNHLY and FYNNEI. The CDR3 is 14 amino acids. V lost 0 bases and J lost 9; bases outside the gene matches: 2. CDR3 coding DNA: TGTGCCAGCAGTGAAGCTAGCGGGAGGCTTGAGCAGTTCTTC. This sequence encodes CASSEASGRLEQFF. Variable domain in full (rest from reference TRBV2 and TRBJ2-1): EPEVTQTPSHQVTQMGQEVILRCVPISNHLYFYWYRQILGQKVEFLVSFYNNEISEKSEIFDDQFSVERPDGSNFTLKIRSTKLEDSAMYFCASSEASGRLEQFFGPGTRLTVL.

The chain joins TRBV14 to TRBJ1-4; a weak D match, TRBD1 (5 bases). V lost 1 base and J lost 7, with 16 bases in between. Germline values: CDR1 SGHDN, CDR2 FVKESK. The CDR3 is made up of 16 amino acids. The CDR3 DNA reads TGTGCCAGCAGCCAAGCCCAAAGGGGATATACTGAAAAACTGTTTTTT. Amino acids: CASSQAQRGYTEKLFF. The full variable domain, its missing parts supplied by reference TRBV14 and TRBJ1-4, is EAGVTQFPSHSVIEKGQTVTLRCDPISGHDNLYWYRRVMGKEIKFLLHFVKESKQDESGMPNNRFLAERTGGTYSTLKVQPAELEDSGVYFCASSQAQRGYTEKLFFGSGTQLSVL.

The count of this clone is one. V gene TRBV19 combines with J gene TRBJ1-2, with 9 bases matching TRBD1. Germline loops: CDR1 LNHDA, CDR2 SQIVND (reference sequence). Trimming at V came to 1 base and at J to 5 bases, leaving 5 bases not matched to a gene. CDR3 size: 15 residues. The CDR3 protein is CASSIVRTGEYGYTF. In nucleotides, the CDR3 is TGTGCCAGTAGTATAGTTAGGACAGGGGAATATGGCTACACCTTC.

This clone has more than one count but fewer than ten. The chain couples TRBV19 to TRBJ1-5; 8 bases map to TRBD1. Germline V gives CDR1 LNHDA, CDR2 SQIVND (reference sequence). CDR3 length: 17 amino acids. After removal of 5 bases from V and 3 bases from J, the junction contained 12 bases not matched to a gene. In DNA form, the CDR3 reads TGTGCCAGTAGTTCATCCCCCGGGACAGGTTTCAATCAGCCCCAGCATTTT. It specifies CASSSSPGTGFNQPQHF.

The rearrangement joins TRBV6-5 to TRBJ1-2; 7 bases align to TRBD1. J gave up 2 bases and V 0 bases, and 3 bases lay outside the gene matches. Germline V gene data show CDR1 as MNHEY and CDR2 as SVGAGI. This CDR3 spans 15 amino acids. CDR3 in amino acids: CASSYSRTGNYGYTF. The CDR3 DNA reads TGTGCCAGCAGTTACTCTCGGACAGGAAACTATGGCTACACCTTC.

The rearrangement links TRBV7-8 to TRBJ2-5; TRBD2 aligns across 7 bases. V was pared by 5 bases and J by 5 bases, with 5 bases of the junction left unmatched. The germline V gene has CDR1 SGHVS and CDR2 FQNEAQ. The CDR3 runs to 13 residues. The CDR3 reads CASSPVRGETQYF. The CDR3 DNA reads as TGTGCCAGCAGCCCCGTGCGGGGGGAGACCCAGTACTTC.